The 20 T cell receptor beta chains presented below share a single source sample, sequenced in a study of blood T cell repertoires in COVID-19 (dated by TCRdb to the early 2020s). Library method: the immunoSEQ multiplex PCR assay. Entries here come from immuneACCESS through TCRdb and include only in-frame sequences with V and J called. Some clones fail to appear in such tables; in the studies checked, an unresolved V gene covers under half of the shortfall, and the cause of the remainder is unknown. This sample gives around 220,000 clones in total; 75% to 85% of them show up just once. The ten largest make up around 8% of the sample. Sequencing was done on a sample of peripheral blood. Source of these receptors: a woman of 80 years or more with COVID-19, enrolled during active disease.

The table lists this clone with a count of one. This chain joins TRBV27 and TRBJ2-1; 10 positions agree with TRBD2. Per the germline V gene, CDR1 is MNHEY and CDR2 is SMNVEV (reference sequence). The CDR3 has 14 residues. Unmatched junction bases numbered 6, after V lost 1 base and J lost 12 bases. The CDR3 spells CASSLLLAGSGQFF. Here the CDR3 DNA reads TGTGCCAGCAGTTTATTACTAGCGGGATCCGGGCAGTTCTTC.

The J gene is TRBJ1-6, the V gene TRBV5-1, with 10 bases lining up with TRBD1. Germline CDR1 and CDR2: SGHRS and YFSETQ. The V and J ends lost 4 bases and 7 bases, in that order; junction bases with no gene match: 8. This CDR3 has 16 residues. The CDR3 region has the DNA TGCGCCAGCAGCCGGGACAGGGGCTCGGGGAATTCACCCCTCCACTTT. This sequence encodes CASSRDRGSGNSPLHF.

The chain uses TRBV29-1 and TRBJ1-1, with TRBD1 identical over 7 bases. Germline V lookup: CDR1 SQVTM, CDR2 ANQGSEA. After removal of 7 bases from V and 6 bases from J, the junction contained 5 bases not matched to a gene. The CDR3 is 11 amino acids. The CDR3 loop reads CSGGGYPEAFF. The CDR3 DNA follows: TGCAGCGGAGGGGGCTACCCTGAAGCTTTCTTT.

This clone was seen a handful of times. The gene calls are TRBV4-1 and TRBJ2-1; possible D gene TRBD2, 5 bases. Deletions cut 1 base from V and 7 bases from J, with 8 bases between. CDR1 is MGHRA, CDR2 YSYEKL, per germline. The CDR3 totals 13 residues. The CDR3 bases are TGCGCCAGCAGCCAAGTTTGGGAGAATGAGCAGTTCTTC. Its protein is CASSQVWENEQFF.

The rearrangement links TRBV19 to TRBJ2-1; possibly TRBD2 for D (6 bases). Between the trimmed V and J ends, which lost 7 bases and 3 bases, there was a span of 13 bases. Germline-derived CDR1 and CDR2 are LNHDA and SQIVND (reference sequence). This CDR3 contains 14 residues. DNA for the CDR3: TGTGCCAGTATGGGGAGGAGTGACTACAATGAGCAGTTCTTC. This gives the protein CASMGRSDYNEQFF. The complete variable domain, with remaining parts taken from reference TRBV19 and TRBJ2-1, reads DGGITQSPKYLFRKEGQNVTLSCEQNLNHDAMYWYRQDPGQGLRLIYYSQIVNDFQKGDIAEGYSVSREKKESFPLTVTSAQKNPTAFYLCASMGRSDYNEQFFGPGTRLTVL.

V and J are TRBV10-2 and TRBJ1-2; D gene unclear. This CDR3 has 14 residues. V gave up 3 bases and J gave up 3 bases, with 11 bases separating them. In germline, CDR1 is WSHSY, CDR2 SAAADI. The CDR3 DNA follows: TGCGCCAGCAGTGATCTCCCGAACTACTATGGCTACACCTTC. It is translated as CASSDLPNYYGYTF.

The V and J genes are TRBV6-5 and TRBJ1-4; 9 positions agree with TRBD1. CDR1 is MNHEY, CDR2 SVGAGI, per germline. The trim removed 5 bases at V and 11 bases at J, leaving 12 bases unmatched. The CDR3 covers 15 residues. The DNA for the CDR3 is TGTGCCAGCAGTATCGCAGACAGGGGGAAAGGGAAACTGTTTTTT. It codes for CASSIADRGKGKLFF.

The chain joins TRBV5-4 to TRBJ2-5; TRBD2 matches at 13 bases. Losses at the gene ends were 5 bases for V and 5 bases for J; bases not matched to a gene: 9. CDR1 is SGHNT, CDR2 YYREEE, per germline (reference sequence). The CDR3 runs 16 residues. The CDR3 nucleotides are TGTGCCAGCAGACCCGGGACTAGCGGGACGATGGAGACCCAGTACTTC. This gives the protein CASRPGTSGTMETQYF.

V and J are TRBV10-3 and TRBJ2-7; 9 bases line up with TRBD1. V dropped 6 bases and J dropped 1; count of bases not matched to a gene: 4. CDR1 is ENHRY, CDR2 SYGVKD, per germline. CDR3 length equals 14 residues. The CDR3 DNA sequence: TGTGCCATCAGGGACAGGGGTGGGTCCTACGAGCAGTACTTC. As protein: CAIRDRGGSYEQYF.

V is TRBV5-1 and J is TRBJ2-5; tentatively, D is TRBD2 (5 bases). Germline V CDR1 and CDR2: SGHRS, YFSETQ. This CDR3 has 14 amino acids. Trimming cost V 4 bases and J 2 bases, with 12 bases left between them. The CDR3 DNA reads TGCGCCAGCAGCCCGCAGCGGTTACAAGAGACCCAGTACTTC. Encoded protein: CASSPQRLQETQYF.

This chain joins TRBV7-9 and TRBJ2-1; D gene uncertain. This CDR3 has 16 amino acids. V dropped 1 base and J dropped 4 bases, with 14 bases sitting between them. Per germline, CDR1 SEHNR and CDR2 FQNEAQ (reference sequence). Written as DNA, the CDR3 is TGTGCCAGCAGCTTAGGGGTGGGCGTTGGGTACAATGAGCAGTTCTTC. This codes for CASSLGVGVGYNEQFF.

The V and J genes are TRBV19 and TRBJ1-6; 7 bases fit TRBD1. Trimming took 4 bases from V and 9 from J; bases not matched to a gene: 12. Germline loops: CDR1 LNHDA, CDR2 SQIVND (reference sequence). This CDR3 region has 16 residues. This CDR3 reads CASSTRTGATSSPLHF. The CDR3 DNA sequence: TGTGCCAGTAGTACCCGGACAGGAGCAACAAGTTCACCCCTCCACTTT.

The genes are TRBV11-2 and TRBJ1-5; D uncertain. Trimming left V 0 bases short and J 6 bases short, with 9 bases between. Per the germline V gene, CDR1 is SGHAT and CDR2 is FQNNGV. The CDR3 loop spans 14 amino acids. The CDR3 nucleotides read TGTGCCAGCAGCTTAGATGGAGTTGGTCAGCCCCAGCATTTT. Translating gives CASSLDGVGQPQHF.

The chain employs TRBV28 and TRBJ1-4, with D possibly matching TRBD1 (6 bases). The CDR3 sequence is 13 residues long. CDR1 is MDHEN, CDR2 SYDVKM, per germline. The V end was cut by 7 bases, the J end by 5 bases, with 11 bases between. CDR3 in amino acids: CASKPGTNEKLFF. The CDR3, as DNA: TGTGCCAGCAAGCCGGGGACAAATGAAAAACTGTTTTTT. The variable domain in full, completed from reference TRBV28 and TRBJ1-4, reads DVKVTQSSRYLVKRTGEKVFLECVQDMDHENMFWYRQDPGLGLRLIYFSYDVKMKEKGDIPEGYSVSREKKERFSLILESASTNQTSMYLCASKPGTNEKLFFGSGTQLSVL.

This rearrangement joins TRBV7-2 to TRBJ1-3; 7 bases fit TRBD1. The trim removed 5 bases at V and 5 bases at J, leaving 12 bases unmatched. The germline V gene encodes CDR1 SGHTA and CDR2 FQGNSA. The CDR3 is made up of 16 amino acids. The CDR3 bases are TGTGCCAGCAGCAGCTCCCCCGGGACAGACAGAAACACCATATATTTT. This sequence encodes CASSSSPGTDRNTIYF.

This clone came up a few times. The rearrangement uses TRBV7-6 and TRBJ1-5; a weak D match, TRBD1 (6 bases). There are 15 residues in the CDR3. Trimming removed 2 bases at V and 4 bases at J, with 12 bases between. Germline loops: CDR1 SGHVS, CDR2 FNYEAQ. As DNA, the CDR3 is TGTGCCAGCAGCTTAATGGAGGACAGTAATCAGCCCCAGCATTTT. It is translated as CASSLMEDSNQPQHF.

J is TRBJ1-2 and V is TRBV6-5; 11 bases line up with TRBD1. V gave up 2 bases and J gave up 5 bases; unmatched junction bases: 7. The CDR3 loop spans 16 amino acids. Germline-derived CDR1 and CDR2 are MNHEY and SVGAGI. The CDR3 DNA sequence: TGTGCCAGCAGTTACCTAACCGGACAGGGGGCATATGGCTACACCTTC. This gives the protein CASSYLTGQGAYGYTF.

The chain has TRBV28 and TRBJ1-4; 10 nucleotides line up with TRBD1. Germline CDR1 reads MDHEN; CDR2 reads SYDVKM. The ends lost 3 bases at V and 8 bases at J; junction bases unmatched: 6. This CDR3 spans 15 amino acids. CDR3 loop: CASSLGTGEWEKLFF. As DNA, the CDR3 is TGTGCCAGCAGTTTGGGGACAGGGGAGTGGGAAAAACTGTTTTTT.

J is TRBJ2-5 and V is TRBV24-1; a possible D gene is TRBD2 (6 bases). This CDR3 has 13 residues. V was cut by 9 bases and J by 4 bases, with 14 bases left in between. Germline V CDR1 and CDR2: KGHDR, SFDVKD. The DNA for the CDR3 is TGTGCCACCGGTTCGGGAGTCGGAGAGACCCAGTACTTC. This codes for CATGSGVGETQYF.

V is TRBV5-1 and J is TRBJ1-3; TRBD1 is a possible D gene (5 bases). Germline CDR1 reads SGHRS; CDR2 reads YFSETQ. V gave up 2 bases and J gave up 3 bases, with 18 bases separating them. The CDR3 has 17 amino acids. The CDR3 sequence: CASSFAPGGLGGNTIYF. The CDR3 nucleotides read TGCGCCAGCAGCTTCGCCCCCGGGGGGTTAGGTGGAAACACCATATATTTT.